A single sample gave rise to the 32 T cell receptor beta chains below, sequenced in a study of cytotoxic CD8 clonotypes in ibrutinib-treated CLL. Clones were sequenced by immunoSEQ multiplex PCR, and TCRdb holds only the in-frame ones, with some missing. The repertoire includes around 330,000 clones, under 70% of them detected once, and roughly 6% sits in the top ten. Sequenced here: PBMCs, sampled after 36 months of ibrutinib treatment. These receptor sequences come from a human donor with chronic lymphocytic leukemia.

The rearrangement uses TRBV20-1 and TRBJ2-7; D not certain. Trimming cost V 5 bases and J 4 bases, with 9 bases left between them. CDR1 is DFQATT, CDR2 SNEGSKA, per germline (reference sequence). The CDR3 spans 11 residues. The CDR3 DNA sequence: TGCAGTGCTCCATTGAAGTACGAGCAGTACTTC. Translation gives CSAPLKYEQYF.

The chain links TRBV11-2 to TRBJ1-5; D uncertain. Trimming cost V 1 base and J 4 bases, with 8 bases left between them. Germline V gene sequence: CDR1 SGHAT, CDR2 FQNNGV. The CDR3 loop spans 14 amino acids. The DNA for the CDR3 is TGTGCCAGCAGCTTAGGGAGCAATAATCAGCCCCAGCATTTT. Its protein is CASSLGSNNQPQHF.

The chain joins TRBV5-1 to TRBJ1-1; possible D gene TRBD1, 5 bases. The CDR3 totals 14 residues. V lost 1 base to trimming and J lost 0 bases, with 7 bases between them. Per germline, CDR1 SGHRS and CDR2 YFSETQ. The CDR3 sequence is CASSLYRMNTEAFF. The DNA of the CDR3 is TGCGCCAGCAGCTTGTACAGGATGAACACTGAAGCTTTCTTT.

This chain uses TRBV9 with TRBJ2-5; TRBD2 is a possible D gene (6 bases). The CDR3 sequence is 18 residues long. V lost 0 bases and J lost 0, with 18 bases in between. Germline values: CDR1 SGDLS, CDR2 YYNGEE. Here the CDR3 DNA reads TGTGCCAGCAGCGTAGATCCCGTATCCGTAGCGGACCAAGAGACCCAGTACTTC. Amino acid sequence: CASSVDPVSVADQETQYF.

The sample holds a few counts of this clone. This chain joins TRBV27 and TRBJ1-2; TRBD1 matches 10 bases. The CDR3 is 15 amino acids. Losses at the gene ends were 4 bases for V and 8 bases for J; bases not matched to a gene: 10. Germline V gene sequence: CDR1 MNHEY, CDR2 SMNVEV (reference sequence). This CDR3 reads CASSSPGQGYKGYTF. The CDR3 nucleotides read TGTGCCAGCAGTTCGCCGGGACAGGGGTATAAGGGCTACACCTTC.

This chain links TRBV18 with TRBJ1-2; 7 nucleotides match TRBD1. Germline trimming cut 2 bases from V and 5 bases from J; bases unmatched to any gene: 5. This CDR3 is built from 14 residues. In germline, CDR1 is KGHSH, CDR2 LQKENI. For the CDR3, the DNA is TGTGCCAGCTCACCAACGACAGGGTGGTATGGCTACACCTTC. This codes for CASSPTTGWYGYTF.

The chain couples TRBV5-4 to TRBJ1-3; D remains unclear. Germline-derived CDR1 and CDR2 are SGHNT and YYREEE (reference sequence). The CDR3 contains 13 residues. Deletions cut 4 bases from V and 6 bases from J, with 11 bases between. CDR3 amino acids: CASSIGSKNTIYF. CDR3 nucleotides: TGTGCCAGCAGCATAGGAAGTAAAAACACCATATATTTT.

The chain has TRBV4-1 and TRBJ2-4; 13 bases match TRBD2. Trimming took 0 bases from V and 0 from J; bases not matched to a gene: 8. CDR3 size: 20 residues. Germline CDR1 MGHRA, CDR2 YSYEKL. CDR3 region: CASSQDRTSGGNLAKNIQYF. The DNA of the CDR3 is TGCGCCAGCAGCCAAGATAGGACTAGCGGGGGTAACCTAGCCAAAAACATTCAGTACTTC.

V and J are TRBV11-2 and TRBJ2-3, with TRBD1 as a possible D gene (6 bases). Germline lookup yields CDR1 SGHAT and CDR2 FQNNGV. The CDR3 extends over 15 amino acids. V lost 2 bases and J 2 bases, leaving 11 bases between the germline ends. This CDR3 is CASSLRQGNTDTQYF. The CDR3 region has the DNA TGTGCCAGCAGCTTAAGGCAGGGGAACACAGATACGCAGTATTTT. Based on the CDR3 plus reference TRBV11-2 and TRBJ2-3, the full variable domain is EAGVAQSPRYKIIEKRQSVAFWCNPISGHATLYWYQQILGQGPKLLIQFQNNGVVDDSQLPKDRFSAERLKGVDSTLKIQPAKLEDSAVYLCASSLRQGNTDTQYFGPGTRLTVL.

The V and J genes are TRBV2 and TRBJ1-5; 8 nucleotides align to TRBD1. The CDR3 is 14 amino acids. Losses at the gene ends were 1 base for V and 6 bases for J; bases not matched to a gene: 2. Germline V gene lookup returns CDR1 SNHLY and CDR2 FYNNEI. CDR3 residues: CASSEGTGSQPQHF. The CDR3 DNA sequence: TGTGCCAGCAGTGAAGGGACAGGGAGTCAGCCCCAGCATTTT.

Here the CDR3 DNA reads TGTGCCATCAGGGCAGGACTTTATGGCTACACCTTC. This translates into CAIRAGLYGYTF. The chain recombines TRBV10-3 with TRBJ1-2; D unresolved. Trimming stripped 6 bases from V and 5 bases from J, with 10 bases between. Germline loops: CDR1 ENHRY, CDR2 SYGVKD. CDR3 length equals 12 residues.

A few counts support this clone. In DNA form, the CDR3 reads TGCAGCGTTGAAAAGGGGCGCGGCACCGGGGAGCTGTTTTTT. Amino acid sequence: CSVEKGRGTGELFF. The V call is TRBV29-1, the J call TRBJ2-2, with a possible D match to TRBD1 (5 bases). This CDR3 spans 14 amino acids. Germline CDR1 and CDR2: SQVTM and ANQGSEA. V was shortened by 2 bases and J by 4 bases, with 11 bases between the two germline ends.

The chain joins TRBV4-3 to TRBJ2-7; TRBD1 matches at 10 bases. With 4 bases clipped from V and 5 bases from J, the junction kept 14 bases outside the gene matches. Germline CDR1 LGHNA, CDR2 YSLEER. CDR3 size: 17 residues. In DNA form, the CDR3 reads TGCGCCAGCAGCCGTACGACAGGGGGCGTCCCAAAAAACGAGCAGTACTTC. Amino acid sequence: CASSRTTGGVPKNEQYF.

The V and J genes are TRBV18 and TRBJ2-1; no reliable D call. CDR1 and CDR2 from the germline V gene are KGHSH and LQKENI. Between the trimmed V and J ends, which lost 4 bases and 9 bases, there was a span of 13 bases. CDR3 length equals 13 residues. CDR3 sequence: CASSLGPRSEQFF. In nucleotides, the CDR3 is TGTGCCAGCTCACTAGGGCCACGGAGTGAGCAGTTCTTC.

The rearrangement links TRBV9 to TRBJ2-7; 8 bases fit TRBD1. Germline loops: CDR1 SGDLS, CDR2 YYNGEE. The CDR3 spans 15 residues. J gave up 3 bases and V 1 base, and 6 bases lay outside the gene matches. CDR3 loop: CASSVISGTGYEQYF. DNA of the CDR3: TGTGCCAGCAGCGTAATCTCCGGGACAGGCTACGAGCAGTACTTC.

This chain links TRBV19 with TRBJ2-5, with a weak D call TRBD1 (5 bases). The J call may be wrong; the DNA end is better matched by TRBJ2-7. The V gene's germline CDR1 is LNHDA and CDR2 SQIVND (reference sequence). The CDR3 runs 11 residues. The CDR3 loop is CASTDTYEQYF. In nucleotides, the CDR3 is TGTGCCAGTACGGACACCTACGAGCAGTACTTC.

This clone was found a few times. The CDR3 protein is CATSLPPLHF. The CDR3 DNA reads TGTGCAACTAGCCTACCTCCCCTCCACTTT. V is TRBV6-6 and J is TRBJ1-6; D is undetermined. CDR1 and CDR2 from the germline V gene are MNHNY and SVGAGI (reference sequence). This CDR3 is 10 amino acids long.

The V gene is TRBV29-1, the J gene TRBJ2-5; D gene ambiguous. This CDR3 comprises 11 residues. The ends were cut back, 6 bases at V and 4 bases at J, with 9 bases in the middle. Germline assignment: CDR1 SQVTM and CDR2 ANQGSEA. The CDR3 DNA sequence: TGCAGCGTAGAACCCGCAGAGACCCAGTACTTC. Protein product: CSVEPAETQYF.

This clone was seen a few times. The chain carries TRBV14 and TRBJ2-6; D not certain. The germline CDR1 and CDR2 sequences are SGHDN and FVKESK. V was pared by 3 bases and J by 1 base, with 4 bases between. The CDR3 spans 14 residues. The CDR3 region has the DNA TGTGCCAGCAGCCATTCATCTGGGGCCAACGTCCTGACTTTC. Its protein product is CASSHSSGANVLTF.

The rearrangement links TRBV21-1 to TRBJ2-4; the D segment call TRBD2 is taken from the table without a DNA check. TRBV21-1 is designated a pseudogene. This CDR3 is 14 amino acids long. Written as DNA, the CDR3 is TGTGCCAGCAGCCCTGATCTACGCAAAAACATTCAGTACTTC. Translated: CASSPDLRKNIQYF.

The genes are TRBV7-9 and TRBJ2-3; 7 nucleotides match TRBD2. Losses at the gene ends were 3 bases for V and 1 base for J; bases not matched to a gene: 4. Germline CDR1 SEHNR, CDR2 FQNEAQ (reference sequence). The CDR3 length is 15 residues. CDR3: CASSFRLAGTDTQYF. The CDR3 coding sequence is TGTGCCAGCAGCTTCCGTCTAGCGGGCACAGATACGCAGTATTTT.

The V gene is TRBV10-1, the J gene TRBJ1-4; tentatively, D is TRBD1 (5 bases). With 4 bases removed from V and 8 bases from J, the gap between germline ends came to 17 bases. The CDR3 covers 15 residues. Germline lookup yields CDR1 WNHNN and CDR2 SYGVQD (reference sequence). CDR3 amino acids: CASSGPRFDREKLFF. For the CDR3, the DNA is TGCGCCAGCAGTGGCCCTCGCTTTGACAGAGAAAAACTGTTTTTT.

V is TRBV6-5 and J is TRBJ1-5; 7 bases are a match to TRBD1. CDR1 is MNHEY, CDR2 SVGAGI, per germline. With V trimmed by 6 bases and J by 10 bases, 12 bases remained unmatched. The CDR3 contains 14 residues. CDR3 residues: CASSHDTGVEPQHF. The CDR3, as DNA: TGTGCCAGCAGCCACGACACAGGGGTCGAACCCCAGCATTTT.

This clone was found once. The CDR3 region has the DNA TGTGCCAGCAGATCCGACAGGCGGTATGGCTACACCTTC. This sequence encodes CASRSDRRYGYTF. The chain joins TRBV6-6 to TRBJ1-2, with D possibly being TRBD1 (6 bases). Germline V gene sequence: CDR1 MNHNY, CDR2 SVGAGI (reference sequence). The V and J ends lost 6 bases and 5 bases respectively, with 13 bases between them. This CDR3 has 13 amino acids.

This chain joins TRBV5-1 and TRBJ2-7, with TRBD1 identical over 7 bases. The V gene end was trimmed by 4 bases and the J gene end by 2 bases; junction bases not matched to a gene: 6. CDR3 length: 14 amino acids. Per germline, CDR1 SGHRS and CDR2 YFSETQ. In DNA, the CDR3 is TGCGCCAGCAGCCCGGGACAGACCACCTACGAGCAGTACTTC. This sequence encodes CASSPGQTTYEQYF.

The V call is TRBV27, the J call TRBJ2-2, with unresolved D. V shed 5 bases and J shed 5 bases, with 12 bases lying between them. Germline V gives CDR1 MNHEY, CDR2 SMNVEV (reference sequence). The CDR3 consists of 14 residues. In DNA, the CDR3 is TGTGCCAGCAGTCTCCGTTGGGATACCGGGGAGCTGTTTTTT. This encodes CASSLRWDTGELFF.

The chain links TRBV10-1 to TRBJ1-2, with D possibly being TRBD1 (5 bases). V dropped 6 bases and J dropped 4 bases, with 18 bases sitting between them. CDR1 and CDR2 from the germline V gene are WNHNN and SYGVQD (reference sequence). The CDR3 length is 15 residues. DNA for the CDR3: TGCGCCAGCAGCGAAGGGGCAGGGCGTGCCTATGGCTACACCTTC. Residues: CASSEGAGRAYGYTF.

The chain employs TRBV19 and TRBJ2-3, with 7 bases fitting TRBD2. The CDR3 runs to 18 residues. With V trimmed by 1 base and J by 2 bases, 12 bases remained unmatched. Germline lookup yields CDR1 LNHDA and CDR2 SQIVND (reference sequence). This chain's CDR3 is CASSIGGRPDRLTDTQYF. CDR3 nucleotides: TGTGCCAGTAGTATAGGCGGGAGACCGGACCGACTCACAGATACGCAGTATTTT.

V and J are TRBV4-1 and TRBJ2-1; TRBD2 agrees at 16 bases. The V gene's germline CDR1 is MGHRA and CDR2 YSYEKL. This CDR3 contains 19 residues. J gave up 0 bases and V 2 bases, and 4 bases lay outside the gene matches. CDR3 loop: CASSQPGLAGGSSYNEQFF. CDR3 in DNA: TGCGCCAGCAGCCAACCGGGACTAGCGGGGGGGAGCTCCTACAATGAGCAGTTCTTC.

This chain uses TRBV5-1 with TRBJ2-7; 7 positions match TRBD1. The CDR3 extends over 15 amino acids. From germline, CDR1 is SGHRS and CDR2 YFSETQ. Trimming removed 4 bases from V and 7 bases from J; junction bases left unmatched: 14. Written as DNA, the CDR3 is TGCGCCAGCAGCGGGTTACAGGGGACCCGTTGGGAGCAGTACTTC. This translates into CASSGLQGTRWEQYF.

This sequence joins TRBV5-6 and TRBJ2-1, with 8 bases lining up with TRBD1. Trimming took 4 bases from V and 2 from J; bases not matched to a gene: 8. Germline V gives CDR1 SGHDT, CDR2 YYEEEE. This CDR3 has 16 amino acids. The CDR3 spells CASSTFQGATYNEQFF. The CDR3 DNA sequence: TGTGCCAGCAGCACTTTTCAGGGGGCCACCTACAATGAGCAGTTCTTC.

The rearrangement joins TRBV5-8 to TRBJ1-2, with 7 bases lining up with TRBD1. CDR3 size: 15 residues. V trimming: 0 bases; J trimming: 3 bases; junction bases outside the gene matches: 5. In germline, CDR1 is SGHTS, CDR2 YDEGEE. The CDR3 loop is CASSLVGGSYYGYTF. Written as DNA, the CDR3 is TGTGCCAGCAGCTTGGTAGGGGGCAGTTACTATGGCTACACCTTC.